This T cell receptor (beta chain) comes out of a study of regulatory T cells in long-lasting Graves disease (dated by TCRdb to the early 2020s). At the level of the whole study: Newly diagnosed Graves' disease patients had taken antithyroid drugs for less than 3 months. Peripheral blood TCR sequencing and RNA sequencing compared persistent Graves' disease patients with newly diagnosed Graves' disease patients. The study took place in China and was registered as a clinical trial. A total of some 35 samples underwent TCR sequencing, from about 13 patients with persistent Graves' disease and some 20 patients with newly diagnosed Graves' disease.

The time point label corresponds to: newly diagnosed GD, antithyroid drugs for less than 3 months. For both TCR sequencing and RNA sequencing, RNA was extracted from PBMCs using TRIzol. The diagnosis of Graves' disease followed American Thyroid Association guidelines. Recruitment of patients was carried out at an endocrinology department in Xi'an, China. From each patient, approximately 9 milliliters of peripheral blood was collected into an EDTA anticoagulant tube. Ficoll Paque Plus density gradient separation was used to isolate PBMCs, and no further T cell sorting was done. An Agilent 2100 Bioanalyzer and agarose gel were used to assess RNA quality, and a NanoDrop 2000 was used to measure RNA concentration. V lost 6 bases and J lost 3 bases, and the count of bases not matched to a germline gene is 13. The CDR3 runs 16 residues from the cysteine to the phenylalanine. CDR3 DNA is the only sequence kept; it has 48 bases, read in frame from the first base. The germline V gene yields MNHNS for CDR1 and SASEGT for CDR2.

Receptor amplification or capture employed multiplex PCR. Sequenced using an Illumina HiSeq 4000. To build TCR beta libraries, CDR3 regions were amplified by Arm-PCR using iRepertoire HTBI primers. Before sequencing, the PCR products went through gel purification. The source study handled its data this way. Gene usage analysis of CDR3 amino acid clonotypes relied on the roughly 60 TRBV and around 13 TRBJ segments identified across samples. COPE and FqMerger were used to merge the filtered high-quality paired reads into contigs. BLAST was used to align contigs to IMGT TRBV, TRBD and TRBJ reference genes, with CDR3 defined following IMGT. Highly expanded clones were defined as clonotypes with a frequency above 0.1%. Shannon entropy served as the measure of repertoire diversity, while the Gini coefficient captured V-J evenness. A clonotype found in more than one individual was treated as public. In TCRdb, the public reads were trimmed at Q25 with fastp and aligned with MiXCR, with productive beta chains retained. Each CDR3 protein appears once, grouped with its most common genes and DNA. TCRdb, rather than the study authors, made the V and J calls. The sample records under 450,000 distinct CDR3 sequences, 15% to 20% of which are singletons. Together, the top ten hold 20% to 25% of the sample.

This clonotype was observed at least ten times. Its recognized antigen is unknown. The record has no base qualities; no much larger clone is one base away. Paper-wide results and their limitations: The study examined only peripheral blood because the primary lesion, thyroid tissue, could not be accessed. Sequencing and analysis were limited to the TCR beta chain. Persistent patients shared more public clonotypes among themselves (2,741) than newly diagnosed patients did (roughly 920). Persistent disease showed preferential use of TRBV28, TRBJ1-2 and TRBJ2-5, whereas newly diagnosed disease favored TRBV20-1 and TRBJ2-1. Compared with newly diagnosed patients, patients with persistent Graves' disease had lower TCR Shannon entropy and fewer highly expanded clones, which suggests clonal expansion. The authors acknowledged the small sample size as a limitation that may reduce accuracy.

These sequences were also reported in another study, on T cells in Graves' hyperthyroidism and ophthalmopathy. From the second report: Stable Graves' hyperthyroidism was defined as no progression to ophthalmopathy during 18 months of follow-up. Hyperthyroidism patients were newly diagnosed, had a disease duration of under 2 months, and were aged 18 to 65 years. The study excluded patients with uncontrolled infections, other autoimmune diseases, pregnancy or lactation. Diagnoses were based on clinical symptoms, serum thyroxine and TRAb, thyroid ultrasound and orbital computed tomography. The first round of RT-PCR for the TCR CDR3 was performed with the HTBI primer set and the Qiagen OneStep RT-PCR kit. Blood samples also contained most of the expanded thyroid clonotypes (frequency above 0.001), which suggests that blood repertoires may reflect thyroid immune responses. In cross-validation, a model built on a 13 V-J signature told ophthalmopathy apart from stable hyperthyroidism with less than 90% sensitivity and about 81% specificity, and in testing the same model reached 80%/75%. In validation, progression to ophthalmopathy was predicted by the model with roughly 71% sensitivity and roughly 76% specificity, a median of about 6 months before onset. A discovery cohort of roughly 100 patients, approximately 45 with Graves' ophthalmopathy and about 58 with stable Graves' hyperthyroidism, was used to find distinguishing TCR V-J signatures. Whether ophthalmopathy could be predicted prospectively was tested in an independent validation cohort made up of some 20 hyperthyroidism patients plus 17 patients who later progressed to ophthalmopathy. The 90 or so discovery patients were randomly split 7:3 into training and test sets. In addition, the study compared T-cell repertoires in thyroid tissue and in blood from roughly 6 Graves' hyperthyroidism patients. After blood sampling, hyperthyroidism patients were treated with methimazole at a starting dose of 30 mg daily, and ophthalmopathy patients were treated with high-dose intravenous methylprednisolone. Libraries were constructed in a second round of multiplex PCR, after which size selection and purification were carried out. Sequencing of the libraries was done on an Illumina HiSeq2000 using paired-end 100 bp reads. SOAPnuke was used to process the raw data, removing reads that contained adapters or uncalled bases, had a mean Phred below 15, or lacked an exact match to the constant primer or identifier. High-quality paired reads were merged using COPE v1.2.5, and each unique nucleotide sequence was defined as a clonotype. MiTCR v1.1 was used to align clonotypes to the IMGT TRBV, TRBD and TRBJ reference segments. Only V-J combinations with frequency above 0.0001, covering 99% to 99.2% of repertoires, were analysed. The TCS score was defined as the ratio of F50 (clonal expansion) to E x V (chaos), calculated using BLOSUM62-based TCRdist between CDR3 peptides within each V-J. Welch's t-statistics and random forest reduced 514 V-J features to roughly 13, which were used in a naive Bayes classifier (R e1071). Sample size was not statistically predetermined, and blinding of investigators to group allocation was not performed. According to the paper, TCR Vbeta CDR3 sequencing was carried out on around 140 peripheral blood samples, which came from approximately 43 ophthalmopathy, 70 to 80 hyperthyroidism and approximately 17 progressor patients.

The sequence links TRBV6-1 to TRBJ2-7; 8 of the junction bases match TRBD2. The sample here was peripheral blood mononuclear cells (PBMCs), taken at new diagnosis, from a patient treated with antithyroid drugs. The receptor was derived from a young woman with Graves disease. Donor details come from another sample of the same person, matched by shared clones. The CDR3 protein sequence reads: CASRPSGRWGVYEQYF. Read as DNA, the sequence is TGTGCCAGCAGACCTAGCGGGCGCTGGGGCGTCTACGAGCAGTACTTC.